The clone carrying this TCR beta chain showed up many times. Its antigen is unknown. V lost 5 bases and J lost 6, with 10 bases in between. This CDR3 has 13 amino acids. The sample originates from a study of identical twins. Each CDR3 protein gets one entry after TCRdb re-called the 5' RACE reads with MiXCR. The sample records some 760,000 distinct CDR3 sequences, over 15% being singletons. General observations from the study: Cross-sectional statistics, not tracking of the same donors, supported the conclusions. Models predicted less out-of-frame TCR alpha sharing in monozygotic twins than was found.

This sample was shared with a second study, whose subject was T cells expressing NK-cell markers. Turning to that study: These clonotypes additionally ranked first within the CD3+CD56-NKG2C+ fraction of a handful of donors.

This sequence originates from a young woman in good health. The sequencing input was PBMCs. J is TRBJ2-2 and V is TRBV12-3 or TRBV12-4; weak D call: TRBD2 (5 bases). CDR3 loop: CASSLEGSGELFF. The CDR3 DNA sequence: TGTGCCAGCAGTCTAGAGGGCTCCGGGGAGCTGTTTTTT.